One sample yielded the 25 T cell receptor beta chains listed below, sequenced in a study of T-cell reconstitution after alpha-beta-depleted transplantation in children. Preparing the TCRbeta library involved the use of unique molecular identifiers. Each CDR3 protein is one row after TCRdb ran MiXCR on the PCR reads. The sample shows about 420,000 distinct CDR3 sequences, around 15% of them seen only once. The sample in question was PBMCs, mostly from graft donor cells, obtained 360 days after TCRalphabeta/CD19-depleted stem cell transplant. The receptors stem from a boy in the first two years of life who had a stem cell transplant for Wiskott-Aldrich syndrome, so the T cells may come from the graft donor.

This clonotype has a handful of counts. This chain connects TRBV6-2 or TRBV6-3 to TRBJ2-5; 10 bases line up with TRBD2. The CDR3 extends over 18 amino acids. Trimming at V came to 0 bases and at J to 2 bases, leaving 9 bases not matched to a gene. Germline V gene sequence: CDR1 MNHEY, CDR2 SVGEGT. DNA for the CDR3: TGTGCCAGCAGTTACTCGAAGATGAGACTAGCGGGTCAAGAGACCCAGTACTTC. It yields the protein CASSYSKMRLAGQETQYF.

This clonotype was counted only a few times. CDR3 DNA: TGCAGTGCTAGGTTGGGACTTAGCTCCTACAATGAGCAGTTCTTC. Protein: CSARLGLSSYNEQFF. The genes are TRBV20-1 and TRBJ2-1, with D possibly matching TRBD2 (6 bases). The CDR3 has 15 residues. Germline CDR1 DFQATT, CDR2 SNEGSKA (reference sequence). V was pared by 3 bases and J by 0 bases, with 12 bases between.

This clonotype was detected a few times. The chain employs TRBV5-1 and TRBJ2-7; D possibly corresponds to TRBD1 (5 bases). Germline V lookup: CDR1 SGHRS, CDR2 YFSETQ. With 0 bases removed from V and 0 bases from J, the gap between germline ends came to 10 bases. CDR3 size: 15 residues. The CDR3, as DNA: TGCGCCAGCAGCTTGGGTCCAGGGCTCTCCTACGAGCAGTACTTC. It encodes CASSLGPGLSYEQYF. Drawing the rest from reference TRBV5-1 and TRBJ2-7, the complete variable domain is KAGVTQTPRYLIKTRGQQVTLSCSPISGHRSVSWYQQTPGQGLQFLFEYFSETQRNKGNFPGRFSGRQFSNSRSEMNVSTLELGDSALYLCASSLGPGLSYEQYFGPGTRLTVT.

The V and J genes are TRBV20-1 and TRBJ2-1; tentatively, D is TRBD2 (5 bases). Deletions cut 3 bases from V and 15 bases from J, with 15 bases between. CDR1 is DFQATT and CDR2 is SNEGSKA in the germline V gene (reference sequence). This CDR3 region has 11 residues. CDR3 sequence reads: CSASPADGRFF. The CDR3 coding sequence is TGCAGTGCTAGCCCAGCGGATGGGAGGTTCTTC.

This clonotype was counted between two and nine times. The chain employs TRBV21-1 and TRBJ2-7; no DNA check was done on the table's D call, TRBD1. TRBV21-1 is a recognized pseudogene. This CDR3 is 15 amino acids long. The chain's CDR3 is CASSKDRGHFYEQYF. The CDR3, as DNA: TGTGCCAGCAGCAAAGATAGGGGACATTTCTACGAGCAGTACTTC.

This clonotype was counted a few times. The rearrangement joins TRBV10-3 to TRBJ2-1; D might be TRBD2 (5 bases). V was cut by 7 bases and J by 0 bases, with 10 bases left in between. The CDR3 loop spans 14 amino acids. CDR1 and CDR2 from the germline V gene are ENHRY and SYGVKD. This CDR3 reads CAIKEAPSYNEQFF. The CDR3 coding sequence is TGTGCCATCAAGGAGGCCCCCTCCTACAATGAGCAGTTCTTC.

CDR3 residues: CSAPRQGGLDGELFF. The DNA for the CDR3 is TGCAGTGCTCCCCGCCAGGGGGGACTGGACGGGGAGCTGTTTTTT. The chain joins TRBV20-1 to TRBJ2-2, with D possibly being TRBD1 (7 bases). CDR1 DFQATT and CDR2 SNEGSKA come from the germline V gene (reference sequence). CDR3 length equals 15 residues. Trimming shortened V by 5 bases and J by 7 bases, and 20 bases separated the two germline ends.

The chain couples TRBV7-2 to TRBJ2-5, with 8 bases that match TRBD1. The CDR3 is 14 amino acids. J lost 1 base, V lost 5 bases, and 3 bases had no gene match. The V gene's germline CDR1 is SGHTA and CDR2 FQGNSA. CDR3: CASSPQGAQETQYF. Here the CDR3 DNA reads TGTGCCAGCAGCCCGCAGGGGGCCCAAGAGACCCAGTACTTC.

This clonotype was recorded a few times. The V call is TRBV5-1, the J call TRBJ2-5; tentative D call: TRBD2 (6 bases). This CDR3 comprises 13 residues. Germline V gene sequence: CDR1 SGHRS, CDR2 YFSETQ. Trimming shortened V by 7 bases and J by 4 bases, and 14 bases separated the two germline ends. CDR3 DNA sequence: TGCGCCAGCCTCGGTCAGGGAGGAGAGACCCAGTACTTC. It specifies CASLGQGGETQYF.

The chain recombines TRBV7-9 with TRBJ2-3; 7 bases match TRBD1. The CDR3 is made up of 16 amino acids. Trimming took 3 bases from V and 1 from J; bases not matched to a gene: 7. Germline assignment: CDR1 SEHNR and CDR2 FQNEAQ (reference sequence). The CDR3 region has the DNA TGTGCCAGCAGCTTCCAGGGGGTCCCTGGCACAGATACGCAGTATTTT. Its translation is CASSFQGVPGTDTQYF.

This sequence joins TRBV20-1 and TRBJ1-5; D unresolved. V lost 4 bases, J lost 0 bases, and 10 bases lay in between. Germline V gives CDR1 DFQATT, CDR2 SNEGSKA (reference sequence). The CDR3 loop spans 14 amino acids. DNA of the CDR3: TGCAGTGCTAAAGGACGGTATAGCAATCAGCCCCAGCATTTT. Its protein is CSAKGRYSNQPQHF.

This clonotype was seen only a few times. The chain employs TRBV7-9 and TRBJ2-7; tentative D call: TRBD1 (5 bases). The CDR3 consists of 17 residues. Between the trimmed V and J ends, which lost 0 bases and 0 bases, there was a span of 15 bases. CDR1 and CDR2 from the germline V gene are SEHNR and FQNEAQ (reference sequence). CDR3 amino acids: CASSLAFQGRSSYEQYF. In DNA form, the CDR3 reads TGTGCCAGCAGCTTAGCGTTCCAGGGTCGAAGCTCCTACGAGCAGTACTTC.

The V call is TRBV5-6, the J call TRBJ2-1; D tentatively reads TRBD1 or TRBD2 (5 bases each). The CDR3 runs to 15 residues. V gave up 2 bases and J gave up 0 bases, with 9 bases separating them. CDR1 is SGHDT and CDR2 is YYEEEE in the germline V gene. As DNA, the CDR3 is TGTGCCAGCAGCTTTGAGGGGAGCTCCTACAATGAGCAGTTCTTC. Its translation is CASSFEGSSYNEQFF. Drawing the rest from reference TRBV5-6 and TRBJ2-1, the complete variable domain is DAGVTQSPTHLIKTRGQQVTLRCSPKSGHDTVSWYQQALGQGPQFIFQYYEEEERQRGNFPDRFSGHQFPNYSSELNVNALLLGDSALYLCASSFEGSSYNEQFFGPGTRLTVL.

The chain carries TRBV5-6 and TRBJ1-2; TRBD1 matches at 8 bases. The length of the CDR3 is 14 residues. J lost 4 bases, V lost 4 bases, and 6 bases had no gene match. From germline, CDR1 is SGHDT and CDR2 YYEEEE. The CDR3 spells CASSAMDRAYGYTF. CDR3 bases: TGTGCCAGCAGCGCTATGGACAGGGCCTATGGCTACACCTTC.

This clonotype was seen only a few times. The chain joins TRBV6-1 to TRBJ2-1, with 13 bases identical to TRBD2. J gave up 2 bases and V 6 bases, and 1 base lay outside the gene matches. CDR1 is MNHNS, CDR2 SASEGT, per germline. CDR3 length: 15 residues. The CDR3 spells CASRLAGGAYNEQFF. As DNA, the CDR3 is TGTGCCAGCAGACTAGCGGGAGGGGCCTACAATGAGCAGTTCTTC.

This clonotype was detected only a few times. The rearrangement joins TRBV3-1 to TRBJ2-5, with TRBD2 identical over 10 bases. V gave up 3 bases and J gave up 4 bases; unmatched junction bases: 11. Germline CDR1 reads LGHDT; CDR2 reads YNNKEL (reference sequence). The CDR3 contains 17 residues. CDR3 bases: TGTGCCAGCAGCCAGGGTAGGGCTAGCGGGAGTCGAGAGACCCAGTACTTC. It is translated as CASSQGRASGSRETQYF.

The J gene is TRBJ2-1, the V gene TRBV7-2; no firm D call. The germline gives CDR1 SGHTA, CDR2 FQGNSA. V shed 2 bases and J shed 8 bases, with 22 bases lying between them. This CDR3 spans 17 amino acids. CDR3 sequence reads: CASSLSLRPLSVDEQFF. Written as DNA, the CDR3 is TGTGCCAGCAGCTTATCGTTACGACCCTTAAGCGTAGATGAGCAGTTCTTC.

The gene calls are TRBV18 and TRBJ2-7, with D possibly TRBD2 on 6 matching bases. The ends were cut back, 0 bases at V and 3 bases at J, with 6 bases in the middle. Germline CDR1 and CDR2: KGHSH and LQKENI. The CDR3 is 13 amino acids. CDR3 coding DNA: TGTGCCAGCTCACCACCGGGGGGCTACGAGCAGTACTTC. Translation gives CASSPPGGYEQYF.

The CDR3 region has the DNA TGTGCCAGCAGCCGAGGTAGTGGGAGGAACACCGGGGAGCTGTTTTTT. Amino acid sequence: CASSRGSGRNTGELFF. The rearrangement joins TRBV4-2 to TRBJ2-2; a possible D gene is TRBD2 (5 bases). CDR3 length: 16 amino acids. Trimming pared 4 bases from V and 1 base from J, leaving 13 bases between. Germline assignment: CDR1 LGHNA and CDR2 YNFKEQ.

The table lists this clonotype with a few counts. The DNA for the CDR3 is TGTGCCAGCAGTTTAAGACGACAGGGTTCCGATCAGCCCCAGCATTTT. It translates to CASSLRRQGSDQPQHF. The chain combines TRBV28 with TRBJ1-5; 7 nucleotides line up with TRBD1. Germline V gene data show CDR1 as MDHEN and CDR2 as SYDVKM. Germline trimming cut 2 bases from V and 5 bases from J; bases unmatched to any gene: 9. The CDR3 is made up of 16 amino acids. Full variable domain (missing parts from reference TRBV28 and TRBJ1-5): DVKVTQSSRYLVKRTGEKVFLECVQDMDHENMFWYRQDPGLGLRLIYFSYDVKMKEKGDIPEGYSVSREKKERFSLILESASTNQTSMYLCASSLRRQGSDQPQHFGDGTRLSIL.

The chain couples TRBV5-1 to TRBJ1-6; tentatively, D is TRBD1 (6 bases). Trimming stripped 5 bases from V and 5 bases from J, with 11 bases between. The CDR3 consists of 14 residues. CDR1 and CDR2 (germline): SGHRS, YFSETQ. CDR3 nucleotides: TGCGCCAGCAGGAGGCAGGGGAATAATTCACCCCTCCACTTT. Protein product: CASRRQGNNSPLHF.

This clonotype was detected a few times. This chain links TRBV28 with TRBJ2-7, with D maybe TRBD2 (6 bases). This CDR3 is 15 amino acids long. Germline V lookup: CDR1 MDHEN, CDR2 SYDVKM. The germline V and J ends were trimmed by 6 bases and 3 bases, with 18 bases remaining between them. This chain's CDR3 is CASSLPGTAGYEQYF. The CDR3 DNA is TGTGCCAGCAGCCTCCCAGGGACTGCAGGCTACGAGCAGTACTTC.

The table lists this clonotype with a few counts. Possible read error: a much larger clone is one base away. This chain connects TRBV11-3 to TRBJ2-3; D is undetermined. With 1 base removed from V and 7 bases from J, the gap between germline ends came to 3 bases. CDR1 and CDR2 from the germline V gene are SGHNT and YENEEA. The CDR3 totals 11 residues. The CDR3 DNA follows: TGTGCCAGCAGCTTAGCACATACGCAGTATTTT. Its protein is CASSLAHTQYF.

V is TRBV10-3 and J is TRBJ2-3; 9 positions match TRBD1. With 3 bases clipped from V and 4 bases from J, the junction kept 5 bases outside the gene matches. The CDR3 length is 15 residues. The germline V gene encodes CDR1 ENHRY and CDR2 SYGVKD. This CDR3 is CAISDWDRAPDTQYF. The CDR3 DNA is TGTGCCATCAGTGATTGGGACAGGGCACCAGATACGCAGTATTTT.

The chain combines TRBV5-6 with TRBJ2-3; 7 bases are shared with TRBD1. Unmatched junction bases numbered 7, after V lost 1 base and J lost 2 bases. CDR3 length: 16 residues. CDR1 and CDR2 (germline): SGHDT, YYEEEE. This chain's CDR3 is CASSLFRGQITDTQYF. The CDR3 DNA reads TGTGCCAGCAGCTTGTTTCGGGGACAGATCACAGATACGCAGTATTTT.